The rows below give T cell receptor beta chains drawn from one sample of a study of CD8 T cells in Susac syndrome. Each CDR3 protein gets one entry after TCRdb re-called the immunoSEQ multiplex PCR reads with MiXCR. The sample consists of fewer than 350,000 distinct CDR3 sequences, 65% to 90% of them appearing once. The material sequenced was CD8+ T cells from PBMCs. Receptor source: a human donor with multiple sclerosis. The CDR3 runs from the conserved cysteine through the conserved F or W.

j_call | v_call | cdr3_aa
TRBJ1-1 | TRBV19 | CASSIDGGNTEAFF
TRBJ2-3 | TRBV19 | CASKLAASADTQYF
TRBJ1-1 | TRBV7-6 | CASSQIGQGADTEAFF
TRBJ2-5 | TRBV3-1 | CASSQPGGTLGETQYF
TRBJ2-1 | TRBV6-2/TRBV6-3 | CASRGQPEQFF
TRBJ2-5 | TRBV3-1 | CASSQLPAETQYF
TRBJ1-1 | TRBV13 | CASSPEFTEAFF
TRBJ2-3 | TRBV4-3 | CASSQDFTGADTQYF
TRBJ2-2 | TRBV28 | CASSPSQEPGELFF
TRBJ1-2 | TRBV11-1 | CASSILGAYGYTF
TRBJ2-1 | TRBV28 | CASSDGLAGANEQFF
TRBJ2-2 | TRBV29-1 | CSVEVRLAGDGELFF
TRBJ2-1 | TRBV9 | CASSADGGYNEQFF
TRBJ2-7 | TRBV5-4 | CASSTWADAYEQYF
TRBJ2-1 | TRBV4-2 | CASSQYSSGRADYNEQFF
TRBJ1-5 | TRBV28 | CASTLGRLPAQHF
TRBJ1-2 | TRBV6-5 | CASSLLGTKNYGYTF
TRBJ1-4 | TRBV3-1 | CASSPRANEKLFF
TRBJ2-5 | TRBV4-2 | CASGDTGPAQETQYF
TRBJ2-7 | TRBV29-1 | CSVDEAYEQYF
TRBJ2-2 | TRBV20-1 | CSASRPGTGVVGELFF
TRBJ2-5 | TRBV6-2/TRBV6-3 | CASSHGTGGGTQYF
TRBJ1-3 | TRBV19 | CASSIGNTIYF
TRBJ2-1 | TRBV19 | CASSNQWNEQFF
TRBJ2-3 | TRBV4-2 | CASSPSLTDTQYF
TRBJ2-1 | TRBV12-3/TRBV12-4 | CASSYPDEPGEQFF
TRBJ2-1 | TRBV20-1 | CSTPPQLPGRNNEQFF
TRBJ2-6 | TRBV6-5 | CASSSGYGRRANVLTF
TRBJ2-7 | TRBV7-8 | CASSRGSSGLYEQYF
TRBJ2-3 | TRBV12-3/TRBV12-4 | CASSLAGPTDTQYF
TRBJ1-5 | TRBV28 | CASSGFSNQPQHF
TRBJ2-7 | TRBV30 | CAWSVGTGILYEQYF
TRBJ2-2 | TRBV7-9 | CASSLGTSGAGELFF
TRBJ2-5 | TRBV23-1 | CASTHLGLGAAGALTRWETQYF
TRBJ1-4 | TRBV9 | CASSGTGLEEKLFF
TRBJ2-3 | TRBV6-1 | CAGLAGGPHGDTQYF
TRBJ1-3 | TRBV7-9 | CASSPTGPSIGNTIYF
TRBJ1-1 | TRBV12-3/TRBV12-4 | CASSPANGDEAFF
TRBJ1-2 | TRBV10-3 | CAISGIGGSQFSGYTF
TRBJ1-2 | TRBV19 | CASSGSGYTF
TRBJ2-5 | TRBV6-2/TRBV6-3 | CASSVSGTPATQYF
TRBJ2-1 | TRBV19 | CASRWGISWNEQFF
TRBJ2-1 | TRBV19 | CASSLLAGLDDEQFF
TRBJ2-1 | TRBV7-2 | CASRGLAGETYNEQFF
TRBJ2-7 | TRBV7-6 | CASSPRQGPREQYF
TRBJ2-5 | TRBV12-3/TRBV12-4 | CASSLTSQETQYF
TRBJ2-7 | TRBV5-1 | CASSLSGTDYEQYF